Below, 19 T cell receptor beta chains from the same sample are listed, as sequenced in a study of cytomegalovirus exposure and HLA in healthy donors. The PCR had 60 Vbeta and 13 Jbeta primers. Produced via immunoSEQ multiplex PCR; TCRdb's table is partial and in-frame only. In the table there are around 170,000 clones, over 70% of which are singletons. Source material: PBMCs. These receptors were obtained from a man aged 50-60 years in good health and CMV-seronegative.

The CDR3 sequence is CASSFNGGLPDTQYF. CDR3 nucleotide sequence: TGTGCCAGCAGCTTCAACGGGGGGTTGCCAGATACGCAGTATTTT. This sequence joins TRBV11-2 and TRBJ2-3, with 7 nucleotides matching TRBD2. CDR3 size: 15 residues. Looked up from germline, CDR1 is SGHAT and CDR2 is FQNNGV. J lost 4 bases, V lost 3 bases, and 7 bases had no gene match.

The chain couples TRBV7-8 to TRBJ1-4; D is possibly TRBD1 (6 bases). CDR1 is SGHVS, CDR2 FQNEAQ, per germline. V was trimmed by 6 bases and J by 3 bases, leaving 11 bases between them. CDR3 size: 14 residues. The CDR3 loop is CASSRRQANEKLFF. DNA for the CDR3: TGTGCCAGCAGTAGACGACAGGCTAATGAAAAACTGTTTTTT.

The chain combines TRBV5-6 with TRBJ2-7; TRBD1 agrees at 8 bases. Germline V lookup: CDR1 SGHDT, CDR2 YYEEEE. Germline trimming cut 4 bases from V and 3 bases from J; bases unmatched to any gene: 6. The CDR3 has 14 residues. The CDR3 nucleotides read TGTGCCAGCAGCGGCCCGGGACAGGACTACGAGCAGTACTTC. It codes for CASSGPGQDYEQYF. Full variable domain (remainder filled in from reference TRBV5-6 and TRBJ2-7): DAGVTQSPTHLIKTRGQQVTLRCSPKSGHDTVSWYQQALGQGPQFIFQYYEEEERQRGNFPDRFSGHQFPNYSSELNVNALLLGDSALYLCASSGPGQDYEQYFGPGTRLTVT.

In its sample, this clone was seen once. The chain has TRBV4-2 and TRBJ2-3, with TRBD2 as a possible D gene (6 bases). CDR1 is LGHNA and CDR2 is YNFKEQ in the germline V gene. This CDR3 has 15 amino acids. The germline V and J ends were trimmed by 1 base and 1 base, with 9 bases remaining between them. CDR3 amino acids: CASSQVASGTDTQYF. The CDR3 DNA reads as TGTGCCAGCAGCCAAGTGGCTAGCGGCACAGATACGCAGTATTTT.

This chain connects TRBV30 to TRBJ2-3; 7 positions match TRBD2. Germline-derived CDR1 and CDR2 are GTSNPN and SVGIG (reference sequence). V lost 5 bases, J lost 2 bases, and 1 base stayed unmatched. This CDR3 spans 12 amino acids. The CDR3 sequence: CAWGTNTDTQYF. CDR3 nucleotides: TGTGCCTGGGGGACTAACACAGATACGCAGTATTTT.

This sequence joins TRBV5-1 and TRBJ1-2; D is ambiguous. V lost 1 base and J lost 8, with 12 bases in between. The V gene's germline CDR1 is SGHRS and CDR2 YFSETQ. The CDR3 runs to 13 residues. For the CDR3, the DNA is TGCGCCAGCAGCTTGAACAGAGAAAGAGGCTACACCTTC. It codes for CASSLNRERGYTF.

This clone occurred a few times. CDR3 amino acids: CASSAGLLSNQPQHF. CDR3 nucleotides: TGTGCCAGCAGCGCGGGACTGCTTAGCAATCAGCCCCAGCATTTT. The chain employs TRBV9 and TRBJ1-5, with D possibly being TRBD1 (5 bases). V dropped 3 bases and J dropped 0 bases, with 10 bases sitting between them. Per germline, CDR1 SGDLS and CDR2 YYNGEE. The CDR3 is 15 amino acids.

The chain recombines TRBV18 with TRBJ1-1; 7 bases line up with TRBD1. V lost 6 bases, J lost 4 bases, and 5 bases stayed unmatched. The CDR3 has 13 amino acids. Looked up from germline, CDR1 is KGHSH and CDR2 is LQKENI. CDR3 DNA sequence: TGTGCCAGCTCTCCTCAGGGGGGCACTGAAGCTTTCTTT. Protein: CASSPQGGTEAFF.

The chain employs TRBV18 and TRBJ2-7; tentatively, D is TRBD2 (6 bases). V shed 4 bases and J shed 2 bases, with 9 bases lying between them. Germline values: CDR1 KGHSH, CDR2 LQKENI. This CDR3 spans 13 amino acids. The CDR3 reads CASSLGGPYEQYF. The CDR3 DNA reads as TGTGCCAGCTCACTGGGAGGCCCCTACGAGCAGTACTTC.

The chain recombines TRBV7-3 with TRBJ2-5; tentatively, D is TRBD2 (6 bases). Per germline, CDR1 SGHTA and CDR2 FQGTGA. This CDR3 spans 15 amino acids. Trimming shortened V by 1 base and J by 1 base, and 10 bases separated the two germline ends. The CDR3 is CASSLNGGGQETQYF. CDR3 DNA sequence: TGTGCCAGCAGCTTAAACGGGGGTGGCCAAGAGACCCAGTACTTC.

About this clone: The junction differs from germline at one of its ends, possibly a read error. The rearrangement joins TRBV7-9 to TRBJ1-5; no clear D gene. The CDR3 covers 13 residues. Germline assignment: CDR1 SEHNR and CDR2 FQNEAQ (reference sequence). This CDR3 reads CSSSPIGNQPQHF. DNA of the CDR3: TGTTCCAGCAGCCCGATAGGCAATCAGCCCCAGCATTTT.

The rearrangement uses TRBV15 and TRBJ1-5; D is unresolved. This CDR3 is built from 16 residues. The V and J ends lost 0 bases and 2 bases respectively, with 11 bases between them. CDR1 LNHNV and CDR2 YYDKDF come from the germline V gene (reference sequence). Here the CDR3 DNA reads TGTGCCACCAGCAGAGACCCCCAACGGGGCAATCAGCCCCAGCATTTT. Amino acid sequence: CATSRDPQRGNQPQHF.

The chain joins TRBV27 to TRBJ2-5; D is perhaps TRBD2 (5 bases). The CDR3 has 15 residues. In germline, CDR1 is MNHEY, CDR2 SMNVEV (reference sequence). V was trimmed by 0 bases and J by 5 bases, leaving 13 bases between them. CDR3 coding DNA: TGTGCCAGCAGTTTATCTCCGGGAACGGAGGAGACCCAGTACTTC. Protein sequence: CASSLSPGTEETQYF.

The chain recombines TRBV4-3 with TRBJ1-1; 8 bases are a match to TRBD1. The trim removed 3 bases at V and 5 bases at J, leaving 14 bases unmatched. This CDR3 region has 17 residues. The germline CDR1 and CDR2 sequences are LGHNA and YSLEER. The CDR3 here is CASSQKGQGVGLTEAFF. The CDR3, as DNA: TGCGCCAGCAGCCAGAAAGGACAGGGAGTGGGATTGACTGAAGCTTTCTTT.

The chain carries TRBV29-1 and TRBJ2-7; 8 positions agree with TRBD1. The germline V gene encodes CDR1 SQVTM and CDR2 ANQGSEA. The CDR3 sequence is 13 residues long. J gave up 3 bases and V 7 bases, and 8 bases lay outside the gene matches. CDR3 in DNA: TGCAGCGGGATTCCCGGGACAGGCTACGAGCAGTACTTC. Amino acid sequence: CSGIPGTGYEQYF.

Note on this clone: The junction differs from germline at one of its ends, possibly a read error. The rearrangement joins TRBV15 to TRBJ1-4; 9 bases are shared with TRBD1. CDR3 length: 16 residues. The germline CDR1 and CDR2 sequences are LNHNV and YYDKDF (reference sequence). CDR3 residues: CATSPLRGQGFEELFF. Here the CDR3 DNA reads TGTGCCACCAGCCCGCTCCGGGGACAGGGCTTTGAAGAACTGTTTTTT.

This chain uses TRBV27 with TRBJ1-5, with a weak D call TRBD1 (6 bases). CDR3 length equals 13 residues. V was shortened by 5 bases and J by 7 bases, with 12 bases between the two germline ends. Looked up from germline, CDR1 is MNHEY and CDR2 is SMNVEV (reference sequence). CDR3 in DNA: TGTGCCAGCAGTACAGGGAATTGGCAGCCCCAGCATTTT. This translates into CASSTGNWQPQHF.

The V call is TRBV19, the J call TRBJ2-1; D unresolved. V lost 1 base, J lost 6 bases, and 7 bases lay in between. CDR1 is LNHDA, CDR2 SQIVND, per germline (reference sequence). This CDR3 has 13 amino acids. The CDR3 DNA reads as TGTGCCAGTAGTATAGCCAGTCCCAATGAGCAGTTCTTC. Protein: CASSIASPNEQFF.

The chain has TRBV12-5 and TRBJ1-2; 9 bases fit TRBD1. The V and J ends lost 1 base and 6 bases, in that order; junction bases with no gene match: 0. The length of the CDR3 is 13 residues. From germline, CDR1 is LGHNT and CDR2 FRNRAP. CDR3 nucleotide sequence: TGTGCTAGTGGTTTGGGGGACAGGGATGGCTACACCTTC. This translates into CASGLGDRDGYTF.